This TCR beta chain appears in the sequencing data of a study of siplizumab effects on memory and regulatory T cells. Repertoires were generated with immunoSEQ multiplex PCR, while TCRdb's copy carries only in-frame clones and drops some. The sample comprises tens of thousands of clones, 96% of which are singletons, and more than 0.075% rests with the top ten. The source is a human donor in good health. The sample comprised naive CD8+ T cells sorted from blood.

CDR3 sequence (DNA): TGTGCCAGCAGAGCGAGGGACAGTTCCGACTATGGCTACACCTTC. This sequence encodes CASRARDSSDYGYTF. The rearrangement uses TRBV2 and TRBJ1-2, with 7 positions matching TRBD1. Per the germline V gene, CDR1 is SNHLY and CDR2 is FYNNEI. CDR3 size: 15 residues. Trimming removed 6 bases from V and 3 bases from J; junction bases left unmatched: 10. Supplemented by reference TRBV2 and TRBJ1-2, the full variable domain reads EPEVTQTPSHQVTQMGQEVILRCVPISNHLYFYWYRQILGQKVEFLVSFYNNEISEKSEIFDDQFSVERPDGSNFTLKIRSTKLEDSAMYFCASRARDSSDYGYTFGSGTRLTVV.